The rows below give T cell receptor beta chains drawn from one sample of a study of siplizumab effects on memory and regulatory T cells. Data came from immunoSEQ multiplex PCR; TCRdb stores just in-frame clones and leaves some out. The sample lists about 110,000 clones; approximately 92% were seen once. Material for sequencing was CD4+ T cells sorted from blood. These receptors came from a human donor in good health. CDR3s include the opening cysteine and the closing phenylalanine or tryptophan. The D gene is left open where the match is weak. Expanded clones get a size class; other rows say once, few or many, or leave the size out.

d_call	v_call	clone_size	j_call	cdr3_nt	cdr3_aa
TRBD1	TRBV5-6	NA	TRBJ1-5	TGTGCCAGCAGCTCAGGGGGCGGCCAGCCCCAGCATTTT	CASSSGGGQPQHF
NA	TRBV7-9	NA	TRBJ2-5	TGTGCCAGCAGCTTAATCCAAGAGACCCAGTACTTC	CASSLIQETQYF
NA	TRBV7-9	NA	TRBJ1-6	TGTGCCAGCAGCTTAATGGACGGCAATTCACCCCTCCACTTT	CASSLMDGNSPLHF
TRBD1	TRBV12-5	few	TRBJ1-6	TGTGCTAGTGAAGAGGGGGCGGGAACGGGCTCACCCCTCCACTTT	CASEEGAGTGSPLHF
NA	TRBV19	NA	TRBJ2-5	TGTGCCAGTAGTATAGTGTGGTCGGGTCAAGAGACCCAGTACTTC	CASSIVWSGQETQYF
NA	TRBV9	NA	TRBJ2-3	TGTGCCAGCAGCGTAGCGGCGGGGAGCACAGATACGCAGTATTTT	CASSVAAGSTDTQYF
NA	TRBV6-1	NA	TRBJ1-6	TGTGCCGGAAATTCACCCCTCCACTTT	CAGNSPLHF
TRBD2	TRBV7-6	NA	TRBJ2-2	TGTGCCAGCAGCTTATTTGGGCTAGCGGTGAACACCGGGGAGCTGTTTTTT	CASSLFGLAVNTGELFF
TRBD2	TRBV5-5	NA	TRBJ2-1	TGTGCCAGCAACCCTGAGCGGGAGAACGGGTATGAGCAGTTCTTC	CASNPERENGYEQFF
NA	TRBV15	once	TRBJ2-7	TGTGCCACCAGCAGAGATCCGGCAGGGTTCTACGAGCAGTACTTC	CATSRDPAGFYEQYF
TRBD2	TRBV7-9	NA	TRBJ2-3	TGTGCCAGCAGCTTGCCGCGAGCGGGAGGGCCAACAGATACGCAGTATTTT	CASSLPRAGGPTDTQYF
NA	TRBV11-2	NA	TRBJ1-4	TGTGCCAGCAGCCCGGGCCGTGGAGCCCTTAATGAAAAACTGTTTTTT	CASSPGRGALNEKLFF
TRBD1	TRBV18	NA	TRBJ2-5	TGTGCCAGCTCGGGGGACAGGGAAGAGACCCAGTACTTC	CASSGDREETQYF
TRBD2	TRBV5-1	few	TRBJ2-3	TGCGCCAGCAGCTTGGGGACTAGCGGCCCGGGTGACACGCAGTATTTT	CASSLGTSGPGDTQYF
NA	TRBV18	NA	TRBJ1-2	TGTGCCAGCTCACCATGGGAGGGGTCGCGCGGCTACACCTTC	CASSPWEGSRGYTF
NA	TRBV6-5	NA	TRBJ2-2	TGTGCCAGCAGTTACTCGACTGTGGGCGGGGAGCTGTTTTTT	CASSYSTVGGELFF
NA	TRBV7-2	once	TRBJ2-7	TGTGCCAGCAGCTTAGAGCTACTGAGCTACGAGCAGTACTTC	CASSLELLSYEQYF
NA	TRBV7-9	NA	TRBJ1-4	TGTGCCAGCAGCCAGCCGGGAGTTGAAAAACTGTTTTTT	CASSQPGVEKLFF
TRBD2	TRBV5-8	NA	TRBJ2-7	TGTGCCAGCAGCTGGACTAGCGGGATCTACGAGCAGTACTTC	CASSWTSGIYEQYF
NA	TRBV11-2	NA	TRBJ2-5	TGTGCCAGCAGCTTAGAGTGGGAGACCCAGTACTTC	CASSLEWETQYF
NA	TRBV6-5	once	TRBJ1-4	TGTGCCAGCAGTTACCGAGGGGGGGCGCCGGAAAAACTGTTTTTT	CASSYRGGAPEKLFF
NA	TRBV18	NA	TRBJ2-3	TGTGCCAGCTCATCTCGAACAGATACGCAGTATTTT	CASSSRTDTQYF
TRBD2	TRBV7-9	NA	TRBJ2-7	TGTGCCAGCAGCCCCATGAGTAGCGGGAGTTCCGAGCAGTACTTC	CASSPMSSGSSEQYF
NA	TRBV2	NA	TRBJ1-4	TGTGCCAGCAGTGAAGCGCTTCAACCAACTAATGAAAAACTGTTTTTT	CASSEALQPTNEKLFF
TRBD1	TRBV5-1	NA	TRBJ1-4	TGCGCCAGCAGCCCCGGACAGGAGGGGGAAAAACTGTTTTTT	CASSPGQEGEKLFF
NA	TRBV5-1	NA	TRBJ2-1	TGCGCCAGCAGCTTGACCGGGGGCCAGATCTACAATGAGCAGTTCTTC	CASSLTGGQIYNEQFF
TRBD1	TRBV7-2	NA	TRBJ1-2	TGTGCCAGCACCCCGACAGGGGGGGACTATGGCTACACCTTC	CASTPTGGDYGYTF
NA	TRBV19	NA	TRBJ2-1	TGTGCCAGTAGTTATATCCGGAACAGGGTGAATGAGCAGTTCTTC	CASSYIRNRVNEQFF
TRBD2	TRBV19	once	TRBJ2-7	TGTGCCAGTAGTCTAGCGGGGGCGTCCTCCTACGAGCAGTACTTC	CASSLAGASSYEQYF
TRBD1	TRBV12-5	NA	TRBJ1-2	TGTGCTAGTGGTTTGATAACACTCCGGGACAGGGGGCTGTACAGCTATGGCTACACCTTC	CASGLITLRDRGLYSYGYTF
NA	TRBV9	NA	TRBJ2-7	TGTGCCAGCAGCGTAGAGAGCGGGCCTTCCTACGAGCAGTACTTC	CASSVESGPSYEQYF
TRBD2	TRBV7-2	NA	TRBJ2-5	TGTGCCAGCAGCAACCAGCGGGGAGGGGAGACCCAGTACTTC	CASSNQRGGETQYF
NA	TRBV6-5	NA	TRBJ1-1	TGTGCCAGCAGTTCCAATTTGTGGGTCCACACTGAAGCTTTCTTT	CASSSNLWVHTEAFF
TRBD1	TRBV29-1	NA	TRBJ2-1	TGCAGCCATGACAGGGCCCCCTACAATGAGCAGTTCTTC	CSHDRAPYNEQFF
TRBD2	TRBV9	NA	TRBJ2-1	TGTGCCAGCAGCGCCCCCCCGGACGGGAGGAATGAGCAGTTCTTC	CASSAPPDGRNEQFF
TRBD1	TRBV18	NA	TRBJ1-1	TGTGCCAGCTCACCACCGTCCCAGGGGGTCGTGGGAGCTTTCTTT	CASSPPSQGVVGAFF
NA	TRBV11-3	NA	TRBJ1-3	TGTGCCAGCAGCTTGGTGGAGGACCGGTTTTTTTCCCTCTTTGGGAACACCATATATTTT	CASSLVEDRFFSLFGNTIYF
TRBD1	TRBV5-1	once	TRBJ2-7	TGCGCCAGCAGCTTCACGGGACAGGGGGCCTCCTACGAGCAGTACTTC	CASSFTGQGASYEQYF
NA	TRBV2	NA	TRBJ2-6	TGTGCCAGCAGTAGTCAGGGAGCCTCTGGGGCCAACGTCCTGACTTTC	CASSSQGASGANVLTF
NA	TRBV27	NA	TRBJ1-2	TGTGCCAGCAGTTTAAGGGGGATAGGGGGCTATGGCTACACCTTC	CASSLRGIGGYGYTF
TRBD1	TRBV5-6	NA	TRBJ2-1	TGTGCCAGCAGCTTGGCGGGACAGGTTTTGTTGTATGAGCAGTTCTTC	CASSLAGQVLLYEQFF
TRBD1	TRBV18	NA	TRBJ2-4	TGTGCCAGCTCACCGACAGGGGGGGGGACCACCAAAAACATTCAGTACTTC	CASSPTGGGTTKNIQYF
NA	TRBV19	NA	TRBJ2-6	TGTGCCAGTAGTATAGATGCGGGCGGGAACGTCCTGACTTTC	CASSIDAGGNVLTF
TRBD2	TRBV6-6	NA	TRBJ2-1	TGTGCCAGCAGTTACTCTGCGGGAGCCTACAATGAGCAGTTCTTC	CASSYSAGAYNEQFF
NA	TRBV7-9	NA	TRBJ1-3	TGTGCCAGCAGCCGACGGGCATTGGGCACCATATATTTT	CASSRRALGTIYF
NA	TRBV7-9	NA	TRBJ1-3	TGTGCCAGCAGCTTAGGGGCTTCCTCTGGAAACACCATATATTTT	CASSLGASSGNTIYF
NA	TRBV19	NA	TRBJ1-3	TGTGCCAGTAGTCGGAGAAACACCATATATTTT	CASSRRNTIYF
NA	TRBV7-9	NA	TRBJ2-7	TGTGCCAGCAGTTCCGGGACACAGGGCTACGAGCAGTACTTC	CASSSGTQGYEQYF
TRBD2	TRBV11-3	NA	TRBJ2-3	TGTGCCAGCAGCCTAGCGGGGGGGCGGGGAGATACGCAGTATTTT	CASSLAGGRGDTQYF
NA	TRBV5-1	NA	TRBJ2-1	TGCGCCAGCAGCTACGGGGAGGTCTCCAATGAGCAGTTCTTC	CASSYGEVSNEQFF
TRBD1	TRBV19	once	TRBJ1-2	TGTGCCAGTAGCATGGACAGGGGGAATGGCTACACCTTC	CASSMDRGNGYTF
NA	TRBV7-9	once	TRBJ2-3	TGTGCCAGCAGCTTCGGACAGACTAGCACAGATACGCAGTATTTT	CASSFGQTSTDTQYF
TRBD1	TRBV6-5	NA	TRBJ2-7	TGTGCCACCCGACAGGGGGAAATGGGGCAGTACTTC	CATRQGEMGQYF
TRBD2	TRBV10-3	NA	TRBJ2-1	TGTGCCATCAGTGGGACTAGCGGGGAGCGGATCCCCTACAATGAGCAGTTCTTC	CAISGTSGERIPYNEQFF
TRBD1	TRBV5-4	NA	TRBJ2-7	TGTGCCAGCAGCTTGGTTTACGGGACAGGGCCTAGGGAGCAGTACTTC	CASSLVYGTGPREQYF
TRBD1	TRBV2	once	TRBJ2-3	TGTGCCAGCAGTCCGGGGACAGTGAGCGATACGCAGTATTTT	CASSPGTVSDTQYF
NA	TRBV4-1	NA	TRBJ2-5	TGCGCCAGCAGCCAAGTTTCCCAGGGGGAGACCCAGTACTTC	CASSQVSQGETQYF
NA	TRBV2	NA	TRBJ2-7	TGTGCCAGCAGTGAAGAAGTCGGAGCCTACGAGCAGTACTTC	CASSEEVGAYEQYF
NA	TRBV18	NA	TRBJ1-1	TGTGCCAGCTCACCAGGGTCTAGTGAAGCTTTCTTT	CASSPGSSEAFF
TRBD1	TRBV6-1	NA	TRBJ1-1	TGTGCCAGCATACTAGGACAGGGCTGGACTGAAGCTTTCTTT	CASILGQGWTEAFF